This record looks at one T cell receptor beta chain sequence and its context. What it recognizes is unknown. This entry belongs to a study of T-cell memory formation after mild COVID-19. Across the study: TCR clusters mostly belonged to single donors.

The 5'RACE method, run with constant-segment primers, produced TCR alpha and TCR beta cDNA libraries (carrying sample barcodes and UMIs). TCRdb independently ran MiXCR on the 5' RACE reads; one entry per CDR3 protein. Of under 550,000 distinct CDR3 sequences listed, roughly 18% were seen once; the top ten hold 12%. Study conclusions and caveats: Contracting CD4+ clones lay largely in CM and EM, with CD8+ ones residing in EMRA. There was a balanced CD4/CD8 profile in clones contracting day 15 to 85, and later expanders leaned CD4+.

The CDR3 loop spans 14 amino acids. CDR1 and CDR2 (germline): SEHNR, FQNEAQ (reference sequence). With 4 bases clipped from V and 6 bases from J, the junction kept 6 bases outside the gene matches. Input material: PBMCs or a T cell subset sorted from them (not recorded which). The V call is TRBV7-9, the J call TRBJ2-1; 7 bases align to TRBD1. The clonotype was recovered from an adult woman who had mild COVID-19 (a few samples of this study predate the infection). Cell type and time point are not known. DNA for the CDR3: TGTGCCAGCAGCTCAGGACGACAGGGCAATGAGCAGTTCTTC. Its translation is CASSSGRQGNEQFF. The full variable domain, its missing parts supplied by reference TRBV7-9 and TRBJ2-1, is DTGVSQNPRHKITKRGQNVTFRCDPISEHNRLYWYRQTLGQGPEFLTYFQNEAQLEKSRLLSDRFSAERPKGSFSTLEIQRTEQGDSAMYLCASSSGRQGNEQFFGPGTRLTVL.